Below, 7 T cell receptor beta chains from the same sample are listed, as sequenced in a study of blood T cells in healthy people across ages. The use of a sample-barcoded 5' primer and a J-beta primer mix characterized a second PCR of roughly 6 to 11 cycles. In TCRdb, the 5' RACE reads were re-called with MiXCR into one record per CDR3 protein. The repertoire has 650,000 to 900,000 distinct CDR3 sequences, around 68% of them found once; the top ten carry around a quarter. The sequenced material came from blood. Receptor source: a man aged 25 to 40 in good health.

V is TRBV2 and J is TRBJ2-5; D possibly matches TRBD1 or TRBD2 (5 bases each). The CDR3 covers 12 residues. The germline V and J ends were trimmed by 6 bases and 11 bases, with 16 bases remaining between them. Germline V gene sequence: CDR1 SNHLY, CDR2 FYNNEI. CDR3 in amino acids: CASRQQRGEQYF. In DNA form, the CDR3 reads TGTGCCAGCAGGCAACAGAGGGGTGAGCAGTACTTC.

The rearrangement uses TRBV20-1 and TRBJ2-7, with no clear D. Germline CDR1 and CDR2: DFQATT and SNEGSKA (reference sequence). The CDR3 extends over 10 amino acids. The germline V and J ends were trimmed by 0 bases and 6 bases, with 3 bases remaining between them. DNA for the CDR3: TGCAGTGCTAGAGAGGGCGAGCAGTACTTC. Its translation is CSAREGEQYF.

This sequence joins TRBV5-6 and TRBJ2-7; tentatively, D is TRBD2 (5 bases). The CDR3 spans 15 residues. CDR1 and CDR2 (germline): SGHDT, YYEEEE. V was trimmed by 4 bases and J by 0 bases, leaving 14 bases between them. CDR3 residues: CASSPSRPSSYEQYF. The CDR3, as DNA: TGTGCCAGCAGCCCTAGCAGGCCGAGCTCCTACGAGCAGTACTTC.

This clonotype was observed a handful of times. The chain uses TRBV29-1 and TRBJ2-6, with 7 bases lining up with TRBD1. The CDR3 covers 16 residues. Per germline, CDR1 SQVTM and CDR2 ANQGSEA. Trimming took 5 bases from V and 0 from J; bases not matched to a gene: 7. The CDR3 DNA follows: TGCAGCGTTTTGACAGGGAAACTCTCTGGGGCCAACGTCCTGACTTTC. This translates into CSVLTGKLSGANVLTF.

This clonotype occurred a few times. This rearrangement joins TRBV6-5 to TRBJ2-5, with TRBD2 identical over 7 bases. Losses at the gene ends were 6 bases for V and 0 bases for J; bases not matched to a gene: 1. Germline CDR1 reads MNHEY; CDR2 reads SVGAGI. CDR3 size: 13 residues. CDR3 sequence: CASRLANQETQYF. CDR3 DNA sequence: TGTGCCAGCAGACTAGCGAACCAAGAGACCCAGTACTTC.

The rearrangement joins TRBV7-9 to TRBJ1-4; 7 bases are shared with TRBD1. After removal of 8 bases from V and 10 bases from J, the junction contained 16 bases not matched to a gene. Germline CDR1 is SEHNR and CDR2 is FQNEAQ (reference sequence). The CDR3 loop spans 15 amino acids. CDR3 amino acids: CASGQVDKGLVKLFF. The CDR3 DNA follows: TGTGCCAGCGGACAGGTTGATAAGGGGTTGGTAAAACTGTTTTTT.

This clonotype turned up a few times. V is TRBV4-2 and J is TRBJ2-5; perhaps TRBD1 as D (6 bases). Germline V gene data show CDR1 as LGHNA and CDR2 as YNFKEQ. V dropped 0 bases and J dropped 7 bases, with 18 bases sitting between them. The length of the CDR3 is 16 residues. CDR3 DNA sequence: TGTGCCAGCAGCCAAGAACCGCGTGGGGGCATTGGGACCCAGTACTTC. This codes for CASSQEPRGGIGTQYF.